The clone carrying this T cell receptor (beta chain) has a handful of counts. Its antigen is currently unknown. CD4+CD45RO+CD25- cells were isolated as memory CD4+ T cells. Unmatched junction bases numbered 4, after V lost 1 base and J lost 2 bases. Germline CDR1 and CDR2: SGHRS and YFSETQ. The CDR3 sequence is 15 residues long. Semi-nested PCR with Nested Universal Primer A followed constant-region reverse priming of full-length variable regions. TCRdb used MiXCR to reprocess the 5' RACE reads, holding one entry per CDR3 protein. Among just under 65,000 distinct CDR3 sequences listed, 20% to 25% were seen once. Findings and limits, study-wide: The TCR gene usage of tumor memory CD4+ T cells clustered together with blood and lymph node memory CD4+ cells and with lymph node naive CD4+ cells. Tumor Tregs overlapped most with tumor, then blood, naive CD4+ cells.

This chain links TRBV5-1 with TRBJ2-3, with TRBD2 matching 7 bases. The source of this sequence is a female donor with breast cancer. Sequences were obtained from memory CD4+ T cells sorted from a lymph node. Stated subset: memory CD4+ T cells, CD4+CD45RO+CD25-. In DNA form, the CDR3 reads TGCGCCAGCAGCTTGAAACGGGACTACACAGATACGCAGTATTTT. Its protein product is CASSLKRDYTDTQYF. Looking up the rest from reference TRBV5-1 and TRBJ2-3 gives the full variable domain: KAGVTQTPRYLIKTRGQQVTLSCSPISGHRSVSWYQQTPGQGLQFLFEYFSETQRNKGNFPGRFSGRQFSNSRSEMNVSTLELGDSALYLCASSLKRDYTDTQYFGPGTRLTVL.